This T cell receptor beta chain was identified during a study of blood T cells in healthy people across ages. This clonotype has a handful of counts. Its antigen is not identified. Study outcomes and limitations: TCR beta diversity correlated strongly with naive T cell percentage. When set beside aged donors, long-lived donors presented more naive CD4+ cells and higher diversity.

It was with a sample-barcoded 5' primer and a J-beta primer mix that a second PCR of roughly 7 to 12 cycles was run. Each sample provided no less than 2.5 million CDR3-containing paired-end reads. MiXCR, run by TCRdb on the 5' RACE reads, gives a single entry per CDR3 protein. The sample has about 1.1 million distinct CDR3 sequences, about two fifths seen once. Looked up from germline, CDR1 is SEHNR and CDR2 is FQNEAQ (reference sequence). There are 19 residues in the CDR3. The V segment lost 5 bases and the J segment 0 bases; nucleotides outside the gene matches: 17. The origin of this receptor is a man younger than 30 in good health. What was sequenced was blood. The chain has TRBV7-9 and TRBJ1-2; 8 bases are shared with TRBD1. The CDR3 is CASSRQGWGLSSSNYGYTF. CDR3 bases: TGTGCCAGCAGCCGACAGGGGTGGGGATTGAGTTCGTCTAACTATGGCTACACCTTC.